This entry describes one T cell receptor (beta chain). What it binds is unknown. Germline loops: CDR1 LGHNA, CDR2 YSLEER. This CDR3 contains 17 residues. TCR beta cDNA was made by 5'RACE template switching with UMIs. TCRdb reprocessed the 5' RACE reads, keeping one entry per CDR3 protein, no DNA. Here the sample table reports around 260,000 distinct CDR3 sequences. This entry comes from a study of T cells expressing NK-cell markers. Study details: Sequencing covered eight donors, seven HCMV-seropositive and one seronegative.

The study's findings and limits: These clonotypes additionally ranked first within the CD3+CD56-NKG2C+ fraction of a few donors.

The sequenced material came from blood T cells: a sorted CD56 or NKG2C T cell subset, CD4+ or CD8+ T cells, or bulk PBMC T cells (not recorded which). This chain links TRBV4-3 with TRBJ2-3; TCRdb selects TRBD2, and the lack of DNA leaves this call unchecked. The receptor comes from a woman aged 18 to 75 in good health. CDR3: CASSPTGTSGVADTQYF.